Sequencing of this T cell receptor beta chain was carried out in a study of quantifying T cell responses using KT2 cells. Study in general: RNA was reverse transcribed with TCR alpha and beta constant-region primers.

A single-stranded UMI oligo with SP2 sequence was ligated to cDNA 3' ends. The first PCR ran around 4 cycles with an equimolar RC1.1 and RC1.2 beta primer mix. TCRdb re-analysed the UMI-ligation and nested PCR reads in MiXCR, keeping a single row per CDR3 protein. The sample yields tens of thousands of distinct CDR3 sequences, 9% to 15% seen once. The TCR sequence derives from a human donor. Specimen: PBMCs spiked with cells of the T cell clone KT2.

Written as DNA, the CDR3 is TGCAGTGCTCCATCGACCTTGGAGACGCGGCAGTACTTC. Translation: CSAPSTLETRQYF. The V call is TRBV20-1, the J call TRBJ2-7; D remains ambiguous. Germline V gives CDR1 DFQATT, CDR2 SNEGSKA (reference sequence). V lost 5 bases and J 9 bases, leaving 20 bases between the germline ends. The CDR3 is 13 residues long.